A selection of T cell receptor beta chains follows, all from one sample in a study of identical twins. TCRdb fed the 5' RACE reads into MiXCR, producing one record per CDR3 protein. The sample records 700,000 or so distinct CDR3 sequences, under 9% being singletons. These data were also reused for a study on yellow fever vaccine responses in identical twins.

What was sequenced was PBMCs. These receptors all come from a woman aged 18-35 years in good health. Both conserved end residues are part of each CDR3. Some rows mark clone size as missing; the rest say once, few, many or name a class of expanded clone.

clone_size,v_call,j_call,cdr3_aa
few,TRBV4-2,TRBJ2-5,CASSLRTPRGAIQETQYF
many,TRBV7-9,TRBJ1-4,CASSPPERAGEKLFF
many,TRBV6-2/TRBV6-3,TRBJ2-1,CASSSGLAGIQYNEQFF
many,TRBV27,TRBJ1-6,CASSPPGIIPLHF
.,TRBV19,TRBJ2-1,CASSTGRASAGIGDNEQFF
many,TRBV12-3/TRBV12-4,TRBJ1-2,CASSLELGGSFSYGYTF
few,TRBV7-2,TRBJ1-1,CASSSMGQGNTEAFF
many,TRBV20-1,TRBJ2-2,CSALTGRTNTGELFF
.,TRBV28,TRBJ2-1,CASSLAGAGFDEQFF
many,TRBV7-9,TRBJ1-1,CASRGGGDTEAFF
.,TRBV4-1,TRBJ2-1,CASSQDRSLGTRFFSYNEQFF
.,TRBV12-3/TRBV12-4,TRBJ1-2,CASSLAGGQGYTF
.,TRBV7-9,TRBJ2-5,CASSFDSEETQYF
many,TRBV6-2/TRBV6-3,TRBJ2-2,CASSSLGLATPNTGELFF
many,TRBV20-1,TRBJ2-1,CSARAAGYNEQFF
many,TRBV24-1,TRBJ2-3,CATSDWTGGRDTQYF
many,TRBV12-3/TRBV12-4,TRBJ2-1,CASSLRSQQFF
few,TRBV24-1,TRBJ2-1,CATSDSDGSYNEQFF
few,TRBV5-6,TRBJ2-3,CASSLDQDSTDTQYF
.,TRBV6-4,TRBJ1-2,CASSARQGDYYGYTF
.,TRBV20-1,TRBJ2-3,CSALPGSGVTDTQYF
.,TRBV3-1,TRBJ2-1,CASSLRDSGNEQFF
few,TRBV6-2/TRBV6-3,TRBJ2-2,CASSYVVGTGYTGELFF
.,TRBV4-3,TRBJ2-7,CAICVPKTRARVEQYF
few,TRBV20-1,TRBJ2-7,CSPLTGRQKQYF
.,TRBV10-2,TRBJ2-3,CASRPAGDTDTQYF
few,TRBV3-1,TRBJ2-3,CASTRTSGTGDTQYF
few,TRBV20-1,TRBJ2-5,CSARGLAGDWETQYF
few,TRBV7-8,TRBJ2-2,CASSLTSGGTNTGELFF
few,TRBV3-1,TRBJ2-1,CASSQTRKTINEQFF
few,TRBV7-2,TRBJ2-5,CASSLWSETQYF
.,TRBV5-1,TRBJ2-5,CASRPLRGDQETQYF
.,TRBV30,TRBJ2-4,CAWSVQSIQYF
few,TRBV20-1,TRBJ2-1,CSARAGTNNGEQFF
few,TRBV11-2,TRBJ2-7,CASSSPPDSYEQYF
.,TRBV6-1,TRBJ2-7,CASSSSQAPGYEQYF
few,TRBV29-1,TRBJ2-7,CSVARTGDEQYF
few,TRBV6-2/TRBV6-3,TRBJ2-7,CASGSGGRGEQYF
.,TRBV12-3/TRBV12-4,TRBJ2-7,CASTQDTAYEQYF
many,TRBV11-2,TRBJ2-1,CASSLGLSGGDTYNEQFF
many,TRBV3-1,TRBJ2-7,CASSQEGTSYEQYF
few,TRBV4-3,TRBJ2-7,CASSQVPGVEQYF
.,TRBV24-1,TRBJ2-3,CATSVGKGTLGTDTQYF